One and the same sample provided the 25 T cell receptor beta chains below, sequenced in a study of shared clonotypes between healthy human individuals. Selected positively for CCR7 and CD45RO-negative, naive CD8 cells excluded terminally differentiated effector memory CD45RA+ cells. This table comes from immunoSEQ multiplex PCR, and its TCRdb copy is limited to in-frame clones, with some not included. The data show some 2 million clones, about 94% seen once. Sequenced input: naive CD8+ T cells sorted from blood. These receptors originate from a man younger than 35 in good health.

The rearrangement uses TRBV9 and TRBJ2-7, with 9 positions matching TRBD1. Germline V CDR1 and CDR2: SGDLS, YYNGEE. The CDR3 runs to 15 residues. The V segment lost 3 bases and the J segment 3 bases; nucleotides outside the gene matches: 7. CDR3: CASSARTGVNYEQYF. CDR3 bases: TGTGCCAGCAGCGCCCGGACAGGGGTTAACTACGAGCAGTACTTC.

The chain uses TRBV4-1 and TRBJ2-1; 7 bases line up with TRBD2. Germline V gene data show CDR1 as MGHRA and CDR2 as YSYEKL. CDR3 size: 20 residues. The ends lost 2 bases at V and 0 bases at J; junction bases unmatched: 16. DNA for the CDR3: TGCGCCAGCAGCCAATCGAGCGGGGAATACGTCCGGAGCTCCTACAATGAGCAGTTCTTC. As protein: CASSQSSGEYVRSSYNEQFF.

The gene calls are TRBV9 and TRBJ2-3; D perhaps matches TRBD1 (6 bases). CDR1 is SGDLS, CDR2 YYNGEE, per germline. The ends were cut back, 1 base at V and 1 base at J, with 16 bases in the middle. CDR3 length equals 17 residues. The chain's CDR3 is CASSVNRAQGGTDTQYF. CDR3 nucleotides: TGTGCCAGCAGCGTAAACAGGGCCCAGGGTGGCACAGATACGCAGTATTTT.

The rearrangement uses TRBV6-1 and TRBJ1-1, with D unresolved. V lost 1 base, J lost 1 base, and 7 bases lay in between. Per the germline V gene, CDR1 is MNHNS and CDR2 is SASEGT. The CDR3 extends over 14 amino acids. As DNA, the CDR3 is TGTGCCAGCAGTGAAGTTTTCTCGAACACTGAAGCTTTCTTT. Protein product: CASSEVFSNTEAFF.

In the case of this clone: Other DNA variants within this sample encode the same CDR3. The genes are TRBV30 and TRBJ2-7; 9 bases fit TRBD2. CDR3 length: 13 amino acids. Germline CDR1 reads GTSNPN; CDR2 reads SVGIG (reference sequence). V dropped 0 bases and J dropped 3; count of bases not matched to a gene: 0. The CDR3, as DNA: TGTGCCTGGAGTGTTAGCGGGAGCTACGAGCAGTACTTC. It translates to CAWSVSGSYEQYF.

This clone was seen only a few times. For the CDR3, the DNA is TGTGCCAGCAGCTTACCCAAGCGGGACCCAGATACGCAGTATTTT. Translating gives CASSLPKRDPDTQYF. The genes are TRBV7-2 and TRBJ2-3; 7 nucleotides agree with TRBD2. Unmatched junction bases numbered 6, after V lost 2 bases and J lost 4 bases. Germline loops: CDR1 SGHTA, CDR2 FQGNSA. The CDR3 spans 15 residues.

This rearrangement joins TRBV10-3 to TRBJ2-7; 14 bases align to TRBD2. The CDR3 totals 22 residues. Germline V lookup: CDR1 ENHRY, CDR2 SYGVKD. The V segment lost 1 base and the J segment 7 bases; nucleotides outside the gene matches: 24. This CDR3 reads CAISEFLMQGTSGSPGMGEQYF. The DNA for the CDR3 is TGTGCCATCAGTGAGTTTCTCATGCAGGGGACTAGCGGGAGCCCAGGAATGGGGGAGCAGTACTTC.

The chain couples TRBV4-1 to TRBJ1-2; perhaps TRBD1 as D (5 bases). Germline V gives CDR1 MGHRA, CDR2 YSYEKL. The V and J ends lost 4 bases and 9 bases respectively, with 18 bases between them. The CDR3 consists of 14 residues. The CDR3 DNA reads TGCGCCAGCAGCCCCTTTGGGAGGCGGGGCAGCTACACCTTC. It yields the protein CASSPFGRRGSYTF.

V usage is TRBV5-8 and J usage is TRBJ2-1; D gene unclear. The CDR3 extends over 15 amino acids. CDR1 SGHTS and CDR2 YDEGEE come from the germline V gene. Trimming shortened V by 9 bases and J by 0 bases, and 16 bases separated the two germline ends. CDR3 in DNA: TGTGCCACCCTCACCCACAGTTACTCCTACAATGAGCAGTTCTTC. Translation: CATLTHSYSYNEQFF.

The V call is TRBV19, the J call TRBJ2-1; D perhaps matches TRBD2 (5 bases). Between the trimmed V and J ends, which lost 2 bases and 4 bases, there was a span of 15 bases. The length of the CDR3 is 16 residues. Germline lookup yields CDR1 LNHDA and CDR2 SQIVND (reference sequence). The CDR3 loop reads CASSIQNFGVYNEQFF. The DNA for the CDR3 is TGTGCCAGTAGTATACAAAACTTCGGGGTTTACAATGAGCAGTTCTTC.

J is TRBJ1-1 and V is TRBV18; TRBD1 matches at 7 bases. This CDR3 has 15 residues. V was pared by 10 bases and J by 5 bases, with 16 bases of the junction left unmatched. Germline V CDR1 and CDR2: KGHSH, LQKENI. The CDR3 DNA reads TGTGCCAATTCACCAGGGGGGGCAGGGAAGACTGAAGCTTTCTTT. Amino acids: CANSPGGAGKTEAFF.

This chain joins TRBV4-3 and TRBJ2-1, with unresolved D. V lost 0 bases, J lost 0 bases, and 9 bases lay in between. This CDR3 has 16 amino acids. Per the germline V gene, CDR1 is LGHNA and CDR2 is YSLEER. The CDR3 bases are TGCGCCAGCAGCCAAGACAAGCCGAGCTCCTACAATGAGCAGTTCTTC. This encodes CASSQDKPSSYNEQFF.

The CDR3 coding sequence is TGTGCCAGTAGCGCAGGGGAGTCCGGAAACACCATATATTTT. This translates into CASSAGESGNTIYF. J is TRBJ1-3 and V is TRBV19, with a weak D call TRBD1 (6 bases). This CDR3 contains 14 residues. Germline CDR1 reads LNHDA; CDR2 reads SQIVND (reference sequence). V was shortened by 6 bases and J by 4 bases, with 13 bases between the two germline ends.

The chain has TRBV4-1 and TRBJ1-1; tentative D call: TRBD1 (5 bases). Germline V gene data show CDR1 as MGHRA and CDR2 as YSYEKL. The CDR3 has 13 amino acids. The ends were cut back, 5 bases at V and 9 bases at J, with 16 bases in the middle. CDR3 loop: CASSRQTDTQAFF. CDR3 coding DNA: TGCGCCAGCAGCAGACAGACAGACACCCAAGCTTTCTTT.

The chain couples TRBV10-3 to TRBJ1-1; D uncertain. This CDR3 comprises 13 residues. Trimming left V 2 bases short and J 8 bases short, with 12 bases between. Germline V lookup: CDR1 ENHRY, CDR2 SYGVKD. The DNA for the CDR3 is TGTGCCATCAGTGAGACCCAGGCCCAGGAAGCTTTCTTT. This codes for CAISETQAQEAFF.

The CDR3 loop reads CASSLGLAGWEQYF. The CDR3 DNA follows: TGTGCCAGCAGCCTGGGACTAGCGGGATGGGAGCAGTACTTC. The V and J genes are TRBV7-9 and TRBJ2-7, with 13 bases lining up with TRBD2. Germline V lookup: CDR1 SEHNR, CDR2 FQNEAQ (reference sequence). J lost 7 bases, V lost 5 bases, and 5 bases had no gene match. The CDR3 runs 14 residues.

The chain uses TRBV7-9 and TRBJ2-3, with a possible D match to TRBD1 (5 bases). The length of the CDR3 is 13 residues. With 9 bases removed from V and 6 bases from J, the gap between germline ends came to 16 bases. Germline values: CDR1 SEHNR, CDR2 FQNEAQ (reference sequence). The CDR3 is CASLLGPKDTQYF. As DNA, the CDR3 is TGTGCCAGTCTGCTGGGGCCAAAGGATACGCAGTATTTT.

This chain connects TRBV9 to TRBJ2-2; 7 bases match TRBD2. Germline loops: CDR1 SGDLS, CDR2 YYNGEE. V trimming: 3 bases; J trimming: 0 bases; junction bases outside the gene matches: 5. This CDR3 region has 16 residues. For the CDR3, the DNA is TGTGCCAGCAGCGCTGGGGGAGGGACGAACACCGGGGAGCTGTTTTTT. Its protein product is CASSAGGGTNTGELFF.

This clone was observed a single time. The chain employs TRBV10-3 and TRBJ2-7; a possible D gene is TRBD1 (6 bases). V lost 10 bases, J lost 0 bases, and 13 bases lay in between. The CDR3 is 13 amino acids. The germline CDR1 and CDR2 sequences are ENHRY and SYGVKD. Here the CDR3 reads CATLRDNSYEQYF. The CDR3 DNA is TGTGCCACCTTAAGGGACAACTCCTACGAGCAGTACTTC.

This chain connects TRBV6-1 to TRBJ1-5, with 7 bases fitting TRBD1. This CDR3 spans 15 amino acids. Germline V gene sequence: CDR1 MNHNS, CDR2 SASEGT. J lost 6 bases, V lost 5 bases, and 10 bases had no gene match. The CDR3 DNA follows: TGTGCCAGCAGTCCCGAGACAGGGAGCCGTCAGCCCCAGCATTTT. It encodes CASSPETGSRQPQHF.

The V and J genes are TRBV19 and TRBJ1-5, with a weak D call TRBD1 (6 bases). Looked up from germline, CDR1 is LNHDA and CDR2 is SQIVND (reference sequence). The CDR3 has 20 amino acids. V was trimmed by 0 bases and J by 3 bases, leaving 24 bases between them. This CDR3 is CASSIDPSVYGDTINQPQHF. CDR3 in DNA: TGTGCCAGTAGTATAGATCCGTCGGTATACGGGGACACGATCAATCAGCCCCAGCATTTT.

With respect to this clone: This CDR3 is also generated by other DNA sequences in the sample. This sequence joins TRBV6-5 and TRBJ2-5; 7 nucleotides match TRBD2. The CDR3 runs 15 residues. Trimming took 0 bases from V and 1 from J; bases not matched to a gene: 2. Germline loops: CDR1 MNHEY, CDR2 SVGAGI. CDR3: CASSYSTGGQETQYF. The CDR3 nucleotides are TGTGCCAGCAGTTACTCCACGGGGGGCCAAGAGACCCAGTACTTC.

This chain joins TRBV9 and TRBJ1-2; D ambiguous. Between the trimmed V and J ends, which lost 4 bases and 6 bases, there was a span of 10 bases. Germline V gene sequence: CDR1 SGDLS, CDR2 YYNGEE. This CDR3 comprises 12 residues. CDR3 coding DNA: TGTGCCAGCAGCACGGGTGTCGATGGCTACACCTTC. Translating gives CASSTGVDGYTF.

The chain employs TRBV4-3 and TRBJ2-1, with 14 positions matching TRBD2. CDR1 LGHNA and CDR2 YSLEER come from the germline V gene. The CDR3 is 18 amino acids. Unmatched junction bases numbered 7, after V lost 0 bases and J lost 6 bases. The CDR3 DNA reads as TGCGCCAGCAGCCAAGATGGGACTAGCGGGAGTCGCGGCAATGAGCAGTTCTTC. It translates to CASSQDGTSGSRGNEQFF.

V usage is TRBV5-4 and J usage is TRBJ1-2; D gene ambiguous. The CDR3 extends over 15 amino acids. With 5 bases removed from V and 2 bases from J, the gap between germline ends came to 16 bases. Per germline, CDR1 SGHNT and CDR2 YYREEE (reference sequence). CDR3 coding DNA: TGTGCCAGCAGGCCGTGGGGTGAATCGAACTATGGCTACACCTTC. It specifies CASRPWGESNYGYTF.